This entry is about one T cell receptor (beta chain). Other DNA sequences from this sample encode an identical CDR3 as well. The data belong to a study of blood T cell repertoires in COVID-19. At the level of the study: Samples came from the United States, Italy and Spain, spanning acute and convalescent COVID-19.

In the original processing: Quantification of nucleated cells was approximated via reference gene primer amplification. Assay used: immunoSEQ multiplex PCR; TCRdb lists only in-frame clones, some missing. That table furnishes V, J and clone size, whereas the DNA furnished D and trimming. There are about 160,000 clones in the sample; around 85% occur only once, and roughly 5% lies in the top ten. The CDR3 totals 13 residues. The junction had 1 base not matched to a gene; V was cut back by 5 bases and J by 1 base. Germline CDR1 SEHNR, CDR2 FQNEAQ (reference sequence). Those who participated ranged in age from roughly 18 to 89 years and resided in about two dozen US areas.

V usage is TRBV7-9 and J usage is TRBJ2-5, with TRBD2 identical over 7 bases. Sequences were obtained from PBMCs or T cells enriched from blood (not recorded which). This clonotype was sampled from a woman aged 40 to 50 with acute COVID-19. The CDR3 protein is CASSPGGQETQYF. The CDR3 region has the DNA TGTGCCAGCAGCCCGGGGGGCCAAGAGACCCAGTACTTC.